The TCR beta chain described here comes from a study of early T cells in non-severe SARS-CoV-2 infection. This clonotype was observed a handful of times. Its specificity is unknown. Study-level points and caveats: The VDJdb matching leaned toward anti-spike CD8 responses and overlooked private and CD4 specificities.

CDR1 WNHNN and CDR2 SYGVQD come from the germline V gene (reference sequence). The CDR3 is 14 residues long. J gave up 2 bases and V 6 bases, and 5 bases lay outside the gene matches. The TCR library protocol was used to attach unique molecular identifiers. These identifiers were attached to individual cDNA molecules. TCRdb reanalysed the 5' RACE reads using MiXCR and keeps one entry per CDR3 protein. The table has 83,000 or so distinct CDR3 sequences, under 11% seen once; the top ten hold over 7.5%. This clonotype was sampled from an adult who was a healthcare worker with PCR-confirmed SARS-CoV-2 infection or an uninfected control (not recorded which). This chain connects TRBV10-1 to TRBJ2-7; 9 bases align to TRBD2. This specimen consisted of whole blood, obtained at baseline. In DNA form, the CDR3 reads TGCGCCAGCAGCCCTAGCGGGACCACCTACGAGCAGTACTTC. This codes for CASSPSGTTYEQYF.